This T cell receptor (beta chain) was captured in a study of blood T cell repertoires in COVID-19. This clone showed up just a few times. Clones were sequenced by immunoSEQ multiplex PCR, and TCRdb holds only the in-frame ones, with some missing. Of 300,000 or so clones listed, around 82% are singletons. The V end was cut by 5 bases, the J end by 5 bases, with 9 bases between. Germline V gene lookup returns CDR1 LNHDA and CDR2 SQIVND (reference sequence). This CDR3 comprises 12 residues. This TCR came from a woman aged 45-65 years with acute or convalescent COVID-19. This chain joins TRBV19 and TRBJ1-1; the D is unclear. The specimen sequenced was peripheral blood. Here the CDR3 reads CASSPRRTEAFF. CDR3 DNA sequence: TGTGCCAGTAGTCCTAGGCGGACTGAAGCTTTCTTT.